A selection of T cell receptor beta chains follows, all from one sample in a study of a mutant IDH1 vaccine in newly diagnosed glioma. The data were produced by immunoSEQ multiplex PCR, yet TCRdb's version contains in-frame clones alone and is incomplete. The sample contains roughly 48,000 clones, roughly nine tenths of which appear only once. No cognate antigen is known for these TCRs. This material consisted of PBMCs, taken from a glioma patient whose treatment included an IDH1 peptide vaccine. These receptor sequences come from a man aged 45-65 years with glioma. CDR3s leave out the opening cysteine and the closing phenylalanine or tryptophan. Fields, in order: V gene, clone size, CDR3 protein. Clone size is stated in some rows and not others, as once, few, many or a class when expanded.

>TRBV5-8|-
ASSFGTASYNEQF
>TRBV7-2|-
ASGGQGTGELF
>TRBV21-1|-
ASSGQGTDTQY
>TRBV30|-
AWSAYRGGTQY
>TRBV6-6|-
ASSYSTGDHGYT
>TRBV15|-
ATSSQGPKSTDTQY
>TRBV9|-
ASSVGANTGELF
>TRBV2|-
ASRGTAFNEKLF
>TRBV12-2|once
ASRRQQENTEAF
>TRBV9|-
ASSAGGRTGELF
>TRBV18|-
ASAGTGTGSNEKLF
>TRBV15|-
ATSRGGSGNTIY
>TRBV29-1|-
SVGGAGGYQETQY
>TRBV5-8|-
ASSRADRAYEQY
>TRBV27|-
ASRRHLDSNQPQH
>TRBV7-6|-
ASSLADLRYEQY
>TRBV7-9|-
ASSLAGPYGYT
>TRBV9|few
ASSVSGREGELF
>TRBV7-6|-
ASSLARADTQY
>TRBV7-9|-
ASSPPTESGYGYT
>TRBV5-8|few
ASSLAGGPIQQY
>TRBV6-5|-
ASAGQQNQPQH
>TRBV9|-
ASSVWASGSTYEQY
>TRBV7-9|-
ASSLVLAGSTDTQY
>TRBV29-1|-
SVVITQYTEAF
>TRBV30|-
AWSVLGGSPLH
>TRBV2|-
ASSPTALGYEQF
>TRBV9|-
ASSVAGADTQY
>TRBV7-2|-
ASSPPGQGETQY
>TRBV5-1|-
ASSETGSKGNNSPLH
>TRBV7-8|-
ASSFRPAGNQPQH
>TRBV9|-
ASSQGLAGGYYEQY